The T cell receptor beta chain described here comes from a study of cytomegalovirus exposure and HLA in healthy donors. Study findings and constraints: A later look showed TCR association rates differing by HLA locus, highest for DRB1 and lowest for HLA-C.

Trimming at V came to 6 bases and at J to 3 bases, leaving 3 bases not matched to a gene. This CDR3 is built from 13 residues. From germline, CDR1 is LNHDA and CDR2 SQIVND (reference sequence). Details on this clone: Its target is not known.

PCR used 60 Vbeta primers and 13 Jbeta primers. This table comes from immunoSEQ multiplex PCR, and its TCRdb copy is limited to in-frame clones, with some not included. The table has about 98,000 clones, roughly 76% seen once. What was sequenced was PBMCs. The gene calls are TRBV19 and TRBJ2-7; 9 bases match TRBD1. The TCR sequence derives from a man aged 45-60 years in good health and CMV-seronegative. The CDR3 coding sequence is TGTGCCAGTAGCCCGGACAGGGGCTACGAGCAGTACTTC. It encodes CASSPDRGYEQYF.